The clone carrying this T cell receptor beta chain was seen many times. Its antigen is currently unknown. This entry belongs to a study of CD8 T cells in ankylosing spondylitis. Study-level points and caveats: Among TCR beta sequences, a motif of under 10 highly homologous variants appeared characteristic of ankylosing spondylitis blood. Within matched ankylosing spondylitis synovial fluid, disease-linked clones were reportedly significantly enriched.

TCR beta libraries were made by quantitative 5'-RACE with molecular barcodes. One entry per CDR3 protein results from TCRdb running MiXCR on the 5' RACE reads. The sample lists 700,000 to 1,000,000 distinct CDR3 sequences; about 10% were seen once. CDR3 length: 13 amino acids. Trimming shortened V by 7 bases and J by 6 bases, and 14 bases separated the two germline ends. CDR1 SGHTA and CDR2 FQGNSA come from the germline V gene. The sequence derives from a male donor with ankylosing spondylitis. The sequenced sample consisted of blood, either unsorted or a sorted T cell fraction (not recorded which). The gene calls are TRBV7-2 and TRBJ2-3; no reliable D call. The CDR3 is CASTHSVGDTQYF. In DNA, the CDR3 is TGTGCCAGCACCCATTCGGTTGGTGATACGCAGTATTTT.